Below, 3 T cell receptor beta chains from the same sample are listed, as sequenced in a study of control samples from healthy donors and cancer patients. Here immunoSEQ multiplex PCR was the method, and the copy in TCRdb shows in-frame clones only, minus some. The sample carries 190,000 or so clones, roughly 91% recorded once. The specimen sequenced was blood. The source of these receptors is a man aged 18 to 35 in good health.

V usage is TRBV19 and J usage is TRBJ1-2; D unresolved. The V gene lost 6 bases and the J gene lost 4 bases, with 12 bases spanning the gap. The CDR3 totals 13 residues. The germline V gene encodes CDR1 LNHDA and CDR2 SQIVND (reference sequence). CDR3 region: CASSLGVIYGYTF. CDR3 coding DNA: TGTGCCAGTAGCCTTGGGGTGATCTATGGCTACACCTTC.

Written as DNA, the CDR3 is TGTGCCTGCTGCCGGGACAGGCAAGAAAAACTGTTTTTT. Protein sequence: CACCRDRQEKLFF. This sequence joins TRBV28 and TRBJ1-4; 8 bases map to TRBD1. The CDR3 extends over 13 amino acids. Germline assignment: CDR1 MDHEN and CDR2 SYDVKM. V lost 11 bases, J lost 8 bases, and 10 bases stayed unmatched.

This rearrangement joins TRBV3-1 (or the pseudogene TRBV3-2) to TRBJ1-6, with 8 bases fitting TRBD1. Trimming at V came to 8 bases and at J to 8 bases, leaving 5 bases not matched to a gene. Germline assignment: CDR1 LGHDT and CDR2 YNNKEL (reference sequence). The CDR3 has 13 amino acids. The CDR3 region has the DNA TGTGCCAGCTCGGGACAGGCGGATTCACCCCTCCACTTT. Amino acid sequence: CASSGQADSPLHF.